The rows below give T cell receptor beta chains drawn from one sample of a study of technical replicates of blood from several donors. Profiled with immunoSEQ multiplex PCR; TCRdb holds only in-frame clones, not every one. The table includes more than 60,000 clones, around nine tenths detected once. Sequencing input: PBMCs. Source of these receptors: a human donor in good health. Some clones in this sample may be carry-over from other donors' samples. Both conserved end residues are part of each CDR3. A D gene is named only where the DNA matches it firmly. Not all rows give a size; the values are once, few, many and, for expanded clones, a class.

v_gene: TRBV7-3; j_gene: TRBJ2-3; d_gene: TRBD2; len: 14; abundance: NA; CDR3nt: TGTGCCAGCAGCTCCGGAACTAGCGGGAGTACGCAGTATTTT; CDR3aa: CASSSGTSGSTQYF
v_gene: TRBV19; j_gene: TRBJ1-6; d_gene: NA; len: 14; abundance: once; CDR3nt: TGTGCCAGTAGTAGAGGGCAGTATGGTTCACCCCTCCACTTT; CDR3aa: CASSRGQYGSPLHF
v_gene: TRBV4-1; j_gene: TRBJ2-5; d_gene: NA; len: 12; abundance: NA; CDR3nt: TGCGCCAGCAGCCAAGTTCGGGGGACCCAGTACTTC; CDR3aa: CASSQVRGTQYF
v_gene: TRBV27; j_gene: TRBJ1-6; d_gene: TRBD1; len: 15; abundance: NA; CDR3nt: TGTGCCAGCAGTTCGCTAAGACAGGGTCATTCACCCCTCCACTTT; CDR3aa: CASSSLRQGHSPLHF
v_gene: TRBV5-1; j_gene: TRBJ2-3; d_gene: TRBD2; len: 14; abundance: NA; CDR3nt: TGCGCCAGTTCAAGGACTAGCGGCACAGATACGCAGTATTTT; CDR3aa: CASSRTSGTDTQYF
v_gene: TRBV7-3; j_gene: TRBJ2-1; d_gene: TRBD2; len: 16; abundance: NA; CDR3nt: TGTGCCAGCACCCCTATCGGGGGGGCACCCTACAATGAGCAGTTCTTC; CDR3aa: CASTPIGGAPYNEQFF
v_gene: TRBV5-4; j_gene: TRBJ2-2; d_gene: NA; len: 16; abundance: NA; CDR3nt: TGTGCCAGCAGCACCGTGGAGGGGGCGCGTACCGGGGAGCTGTTTTTT; CDR3aa: CASSTVEGARTGELFF
v_gene: TRBV2; j_gene: TRBJ1-1; d_gene: NA; len: 13; abundance: NA; CDR3nt: TGTGCCAGCAGGGGGGGTATTGGCACTGAAGCTTTCTTT; CDR3aa: CASRGGIGTEAFF
v_gene: TRBV13; j_gene: TRBJ1-1; d_gene: NA; len: 12; abundance: NA; CDR3nt: TGTGCCAGCAGCCGACAGCACACTGAAGCTTTCTTT; CDR3aa: CASSRQHTEAFF
v_gene: TRBV5-6; j_gene: TRBJ2-1; d_gene: TRBD1; len: 14; abundance: few; CDR3nt: TGTGCCAGCAGCAAGGGACAGGGCTTCAATGAGCAGTTCTTC; CDR3aa: CASSKGQGFNEQFF
v_gene: TRBV30; j_gene: TRBJ1-2; d_gene: NA; len: 13; abundance: NA; CDR3nt: TGTGCCTGGAGACAGGGTCTTAACTATGGCTACACCTTC; CDR3aa: CAWRQGLNYGYTF
v_gene: TRBV7-8; j_gene: TRBJ2-1; d_gene: NA; len: 16; abundance: NA; CDR3nt: TGTGCCAGCAGCTTAGTTTTGGGCAGGACACACAATGAGCAGTTCTTC; CDR3aa: CASSLVLGRTHNEQFF
v_gene: TRBV4-1; j_gene: TRBJ2-5; d_gene: NA; len: 15; abundance: NA; CDR3nt: TGCGCCAGCAGCCTTGGGCTAGCGATTCAAGAGACCCAGTACTTC; CDR3aa: CASSLGLAIQETQYF
v_gene: TRBV7-9; j_gene: TRBJ1-3; d_gene: TRBD1; len: 15; abundance: NA; CDR3nt: TGTGCCAGCACCCGACAGGGAGGTAGAGGAAACACCATATATTTT; CDR3aa: CASTRQGGRGNTIYF
v_gene: TRBV9; j_gene: TRBJ2-7; d_gene: NA; len: 15; abundance: NA; CDR3nt: TGTGCCAGCAGCGCCTGGGGGGAGCCCATGTACGAGCAGTACTTC; CDR3aa: CASSAWGEPMYEQYF
v_gene: TRBV4-2; j_gene: TRBJ2-5; d_gene: TRBD2; len: 18; abundance: NA; CDR3nt: TGTGCCAGCAGCCACTCCGGGACTAGCGGGAGGGGGGGGGAGACCCAGTACTTC; CDR3aa: CASSHSGTSGRGGETQYF
v_gene: TRBV18; j_gene: TRBJ2-5; d_gene: TRBD2; len: 15; abundance: NA; CDR3nt: TGTGCCAGCTCAACCGAGCGGGGGGGAATGGAGACCCAGTACTTC; CDR3aa: CASSTERGGMETQYF
v_gene: TRBV6-6; j_gene: TRBJ2-7; d_gene: TRBD1; len: 15; abundance: NA; CDR3nt: TGTGCCAGCAGACGAACTGGACAGGGGCCGTACGAGCAGTACTTC; CDR3aa: CASRRTGQGPYEQYF
v_gene: TRBV6-5; j_gene: TRBJ2-1; d_gene: TRBD2; len: 16; abundance: NA; CDR3nt: TGTGCCAGCAGGTACACGGGACTAGCGGGAGGGAATGAGCAGTTCTTC; CDR3aa: CASRYTGLAGGNEQFF
v_gene: TRBV6-4; j_gene: TRBJ1-1; d_gene: NA; len: 17; abundance: NA; CDR3nt: TGTGCCAGCAGTGACTCAGGGGGAGGGGATATGAACACTGAAGCTTTCTTT; CDR3aa: CASSDSGGGDMNTEAFF
v_gene: TRBV30; j_gene: TRBJ1-4; d_gene: NA; len: 14; abundance: once; CDR3nt: TGTGCCTGGGACGGGTGGACAACTAATGAAAAACTGTTTTTT; CDR3aa: CAWDGWTTNEKLFF
v_gene: TRBV4-1; j_gene: TRBJ1-5; d_gene: NA; len: 15; abundance: NA; CDR3nt: TGCGCCAGCAGCCAAGAAGGCGGTGCAAATCAGCCCCAGCATTTT; CDR3aa: CASSQEGGANQPQHF
v_gene: TRBV6-5; j_gene: TRBJ1-1; d_gene: NA; len: 15; abundance: NA; CDR3nt: TGTGCCAGCAGTAGGGCGGGACCGGGGAACACTGAAGCTTTCTTT; CDR3aa: CASSRAGPGNTEAFF
v_gene: TRBV15; j_gene: TRBJ2-5; d_gene: TRBD2; len: 15; abundance: NA; CDR3nt: TGTGCCACCAGCAGAGAGCGGGGGGCACAAGAGACCCAGTACTTC; CDR3aa: CATSRERGAQETQYF
v_gene: TRBV2; j_gene: TRBJ2-7; d_gene: TRBD1; len: 13; abundance: NA; CDR3nt: TGTGCCAGCGGCCGGGACAGGGTCTACGAGCAGTACTTC; CDR3aa: CASGRDRVYEQYF
v_gene: TRBV5-1; j_gene: TRBJ1-5; d_gene: TRBD1; len: 15; abundance: NA; CDR3nt: TGCGCCAGCAGCTTACGAGGGGGCGAGAATCAGCCCCAGCATTTT; CDR3aa: CASSLRGGENQPQHF
v_gene: TRBV7-2; j_gene: TRBJ1-2; d_gene: NA; len: 12; abundance: NA; CDR3nt: TGTGCCAGCAGCTTAGAAACAGGGAGTTACACCTTC; CDR3aa: CASSLETGSYTF
v_gene: TRBV5-1; j_gene: TRBJ1-2; d_gene: NA; len: 14; abundance: NA; CDR3nt: TGCGCCAGCAGCTTGTTCGGAGGGGAAGATGGCTACACCTTC; CDR3aa: CASSLFGGEDGYTF
v_gene: TRBV7-2; j_gene: TRBJ2-7; d_gene: TRBD2; len: 16; abundance: once; CDR3nt: TGTGCCAGCAACCCAACCGGGACTAGCGGAGCCTACGAGCAGTACTTC; CDR3aa: CASNPTGTSGAYEQYF
v_gene: TRBV11-3; j_gene: TRBJ2-5; d_gene: TRBD2; len: 13; abundance: NA; CDR3nt: TGTGCCAGCAGCCCCGCGGGGGAAGAGACCCAGTACTTC; CDR3aa: CASSPAGEETQYF
v_gene: TRBV29-1; j_gene: TRBJ1-1; d_gene: NA; len: 13; abundance: NA; CDR3nt: TGCAGCGTAGGGGGAGGGGTGAACACTGAAGCTTTCTTT; CDR3aa: CSVGGGVNTEAFF
v_gene: TRBV5-1; j_gene: TRBJ1-4; d_gene: TRBD1; len: 15; abundance: NA; CDR3nt: TGCGCCAGCAGCTGGGGGGGACAGGGGGCTGAAAAACTGTTTTTT; CDR3aa: CASSWGGQGAEKLFF
v_gene: TRBV6-1; j_gene: TRBJ1-5; d_gene: TRBD1; len: 15; abundance: NA; CDR3nt: TGTGCCAGCAGTAGGACAGGGAATAGCAATCAGCCCCAGCATTTT; CDR3aa: CASSRTGNSNQPQHF
v_gene: TRBV7-9; j_gene: TRBJ2-7; d_gene: NA; len: 15; abundance: NA; CDR3nt: TGTGCCAGCAGCCCCCACCAACCCGGAAGGGGGGAGCAGTACTTC; CDR3aa: CASSPHQPGRGEQYF
v_gene: TRBV7-2; j_gene: TRBJ1-1; d_gene: TRBD1; len: 13; abundance: NA; CDR3nt: TGTGCCAGCAGCTTAGAACAGGGGGTTGAAGCTTTCTTT; CDR3aa: CASSLEQGVEAFF
v_gene: TRBV29-1; j_gene: TRBJ2-3; d_gene: NA; len: 16; abundance: once; CDR3nt: TGCAGCGGGAGCCCCCCAAGGGGTGGCGGCACAGATACGCAGTATTTT; CDR3aa: CSGSPPRGGGTDTQYF
v_gene: TRBV5-1; j_gene: TRBJ1-5; d_gene: NA; len: 15; abundance: NA; CDR3nt: TGCGCCAGCAGCTTGGAAGGGGCGCCCAATCAGCCCCAGCATTTT; CDR3aa: CASSLEGAPNQPQHF
v_gene: TRBV9; j_gene: TRBJ2-5; d_gene: NA; len: 15; abundance: few; CDR3nt: TGTGCCAGCAGCCCGTTGGGGGAGGATTTAGAGACCCAGTACTTC; CDR3aa: CASSPLGEDLETQYF
v_gene: TRBV7-2; j_gene: TRBJ2-3; d_gene: TRBD1; len: 15; abundance: NA; CDR3nt: TGTGCCAGCAGCCGGACAGGGCCTAGCACAGATACGCAGTATTTT; CDR3aa: CASSRTGPSTDTQYF
v_gene: TRBV4-2; j_gene: TRBJ1-4; d_gene: NA; len: 15; abundance: NA; CDR3nt: TGTGCCAGCAGCCAAGGGACAGCCGCTAATGAAAAACTGTTTTTT; CDR3aa: CASSQGTAANEKLFF
v_gene: TRBV7-2; j_gene: TRBJ1-2; d_gene: TRBD1; len: 15; abundance: NA; CDR3nt: TGTGCCAGCAGCTTAGAACAGGGGGGGTACTATGGCTACACCTTC; CDR3aa: CASSLEQGGYYGYTF
v_gene: TRBV27; j_gene: TRBJ1-2; d_gene: NA; len: 13; abundance: NA; CDR3nt: TGTGCCAGCAGTTACCGAAACAGGGATGGCTACACCTTC; CDR3aa: CASSYRNRDGYTF
v_gene: TRBV21-1; j_gene: TRBJ2-5; d_gene: NA; len: 16; abundance: NA; CDR3nt: TGTGCCAGCAGCACCCCGGGGAGGGGTAGCAAAGAGACCCAGTACTTC; CDR3aa: CASSTPGRGSKETQYF
v_gene: TRBV5-4; j_gene: TRBJ2-2; d_gene: NA; len: 14; abundance: NA; CDR3nt: TGTGCCAGCAGCCCCGGCGGGCGCACCGGGGAGCTGTTTTTT; CDR3aa: CASSPGGRTGELFF
v_gene: TRBV5-4; j_gene: TRBJ2-1; d_gene: TRBD2; len: 15; abundance: NA; CDR3nt: TGTGCCAGCAGCGGGGGACTAGCGGGGGATCGGGAGCAGTTCTTC; CDR3aa: CASSGGLAGDREQFF
v_gene: TRBV6-1; j_gene: TRBJ1-2; d_gene: TRBD1; len: 15; abundance: once; CDR3nt: TGTGCCAGCAGTTCTACAGGGGGGACTAACTATGGCTACACCTTC; CDR3aa: CASSSTGGTNYGYTF
v_gene: TRBV5-1; j_gene: TRBJ2-1; d_gene: NA; len: 16; abundance: once; CDR3nt: TGCGCCAGCAGCTTGGTGGGGGGTCTCTCCTACAATGAGCAGTTCTTC; CDR3aa: CASSLVGGLSYNEQFF
v_gene: TRBV10-3; j_gene: TRBJ1-2; d_gene: TRBD1; len: 13; abundance: NA; CDR3nt: TGTGCCATCAAGGGACAGGGATTAGATGGCTACACCTTC; CDR3aa: CAIKGQGLDGYTF
v_gene: TRBV6-1; j_gene: TRBJ2-3; d_gene: TRBD2; len: 15; abundance: NA; CDR3nt: TGTGCCAGCAGTGAATCTAGCGGGAGCACAGATACGCAGTATTTT; CDR3aa: CASSESSGSTDTQYF
v_gene: TRBV6-5; j_gene: TRBJ1-2; d_gene: NA; len: 14; abundance: NA; CDR3nt: TGTGCCAGCAGTTACTCGGGAGGGGCTGGAGGCTACACCTTC; CDR3aa: CASSYSGGAGGYTF
v_gene: TRBV2; j_gene: TRBJ2-3; d_gene: TRBD2; len: 16; abundance: NA; CDR3nt: TGTGCCAGCAGTGGGACTAGCGGGGGGTACACAGATACGCAGTATTTT; CDR3aa: CASSGTSGGYTDTQYF
v_gene: TRBV4-1; j_gene: TRBJ2-7; d_gene: NA; len: 14; abundance: NA; CDR3nt: TGCGCCAGCAGCCTGAGGGACATTGGGGTCGAGCAGTACTTC; CDR3aa: CASSLRDIGVEQYF
v_gene: TRBV9; j_gene: TRBJ1-3; d_gene: TRBD1; len: 17; abundance: once; CDR3nt: TGTGCCAGCAGCATATCGGACAGGGGTATGTCTGGAAACACCATATATTTT; CDR3aa: CASSISDRGMSGNTIYF
v_gene: TRBV2; j_gene: TRBJ2-5; d_gene: NA; len: 13; abundance: NA; CDR3nt: TGTGCCAGCAGTGCGGGGCGGGGTCGGGCCCAGTACTTC; CDR3aa: CASSAGRGRAQYF
v_gene: TRBV30; j_gene: TRBJ2-5; d_gene: TRBD2; len: 15; abundance: NA; CDR3nt: TGTGCCTGGACTAGCGGGAGGGCGGTTGGGGAGACCCAGTACTTC; CDR3aa: CAWTSGRAVGETQYF
v_gene: TRBV2; j_gene: TRBJ2-5; d_gene: NA; len: 12; abundance: NA; CDR3nt: TGTGCCAGCAGTGAATGGGGGGAGGCCCAGTACTTC; CDR3aa: CASSEWGEAQYF
v_gene: TRBV11-2; j_gene: TRBJ1-1; d_gene: NA; len: 14; abundance: NA; CDR3nt: TGTGCCAGCAGATCGTTAAAAGGGGTGACGGAAGCTTTCTTT; CDR3aa: CASRSLKGVTEAFF
v_gene: TRBV11-2; j_gene: TRBJ1-1; d_gene: NA; len: 15; abundance: NA; CDR3nt: TGTGCCAGCAGCTTAGATGGGGGACACTTCGGGGATGCTTTCTTT; CDR3aa: CASSLDGGHFGDAFF
v_gene: TRBV5-4; j_gene: TRBJ1-4; d_gene: NA; len: 16; abundance: few; CDR3nt: TGTGCCAGCAGCTTGACACCATCTGCAACTAATGAAAAACTGTTTTTT; CDR3aa: CASSLTPSATNEKLFF